This entry lists 19 T cell receptor beta chains sequenced from one sample in a study of blood T cells in healthy people across ages. It was with a sample-barcoded 5' primer and a J-beta primer mix that a second PCR of roughly 7 to 12 cycles was run. TCRdb re-called the 5' RACE reads through MiXCR, storing one row per CDR3 protein. The sample lists more than 1,000,000 distinct CDR3 sequences, around 25% occurring once. The sample was also linked to a second study, of T cells of mothers and their children.

Sequencing used blood. The receptor source for this set is a girl aged 2-15 years in good health.

The chain uses TRBV15 and TRBJ2-3; D possibly corresponds to TRBD2 (6 bases). The CDR3 has 16 amino acids. Germline CDR1 reads LNHNV; CDR2 reads YYDKDF (reference sequence). V was cut by 1 base and J by 3 bases, with 14 bases left in between. The CDR3 loop is CATSRGRPEGTDTQYF. DNA for the CDR3: TGTGCCACCAGCAGAGGGAGGCCGGAGGGGACAGATACGCAGTATTTT.

This rearrangement joins TRBV28 to TRBJ2-3; possibly TRBD2 for D (6 bases). The CDR3 is 17 amino acids. Trimming stripped 7 bases from V and 0 bases from J, with 20 bases between. Germline CDR1 MDHEN, CDR2 SYDVKM. This CDR3 is CASITRRGGGSTDTQYF. The CDR3 DNA follows: TGTGCCAGCATTACCCGCCGTGGGGGAGGCAGCACAGATACGCAGTATTTT. The full variable domain, in which reference TRBV28 and TRBJ2-3 provide the parts outside the CDR3, is DVKVTQSSRYLVKRTGEKVFLECVQDMDHENMFWYRQDPGLGLRLIYFSYDVKMKEKGDIPEGYSVSREKKERFSLILESASTNQTSMYLCASITRRGGGSTDTQYFGPGTRLTVL.

V and J are TRBV6-5 and TRBJ1-1; D possibly corresponds to TRBD1 (6 bases). V was cut by 7 bases and J by 5 bases, with 20 bases left in between. The CDR3 is 15 residues long. Germline V lookup: CDR1 MNHEY, CDR2 SVGAGI. CDR3 amino acids: CASTSGILGGTEAFF. In DNA, the CDR3 is TGTGCCAGCACCAGCGGGATTTTAGGGGGAACTGAAGCTTTCTTT.

This clonotype was found a few times. The chain recombines TRBV5-1 with TRBJ2-5; D is undetermined. This CDR3 contains 12 residues. Germline CDR1 is SGHRS and CDR2 is YFSETQ. Trimming pared 5 bases from V and 7 bases from J, leaving 12 bases between. CDR3 amino acids: CASRKESGTQYF. The CDR3 DNA follows: TGCGCCAGCAGAAAAGAATCCGGGACCCAGTACTTC.

This clonotype was recorded a few times. The chain recombines TRBV7-9 with TRBJ2-5, with a weak D call TRBD1 (6 bases). The DNA end is more similar to TRBJ2-7, so the J call may be wrong. The CDR3 extends over 12 amino acids. Germline CDR1 is SEHNR and CDR2 is FQNEAQ (reference sequence). The CDR3 here is CASSSDRPEQYF. CDR3 sequence (DNA): TGTGCCAGCAGCTCCGACAGGCCCGAGCAGTACTTC.

This clonotype has a handful of counts. The chain joins TRBV4-1 to TRBJ1-2, with 12 nucleotides matching TRBD1. This CDR3 region has 16 residues. CDR1 MGHRA and CDR2 YSYEKL come from the germline V gene. Unmatched junction bases numbered 6, after V lost 4 bases and J lost 3 bases. CDR3 protein: CASSPGTGGSDYGYTF. DNA for the CDR3: TGCGCCAGCAGCCCCGGGACAGGGGGCTCTGACTATGGCTACACCTTC.

The sample holds a few counts of this clonotype. The chain links TRBV4-1 to TRBJ2-5, with unresolved D. The DNA end is more similar to TRBJ2-1, so the J call may be wrong. This CDR3 contains 12 residues. Germline assignment: CDR1 MGHRA and CDR2 YSYEKL. The chain's CDR3 is CASSPPMGEQFF. For the CDR3, the DNA is TGCGCCAGCAGCCCCCCAATGGGTGAGCAGTTCTTC.

This clonotype was counted only a few times. The rearrangement uses TRBV7-6 and TRBJ1-4; D gene ambiguous. This CDR3 comprises 15 residues. Germline V gene lookup returns CDR1 SGHVS and CDR2 FNYEAQ. V was trimmed by 4 bases and J by 8 bases, leaving 17 bases between them. CDR3 in amino acids: CASSSTRTSNEKLFF. CDR3 DNA: TGTGCCAGCAGCTCGACCAGGACTTCCAACGAAAAACTGTTTTTT.

The CDR3 DNA reads as TGCGCCAGCAGCTTTGGGGGGACTAGCGGGAAGTTATCCTACGAGCAGTACTTC. This codes for CASSFGGTSGKLSYEQYF. V usage is TRBV5-1 and J usage is TRBJ2-7, with 13 positions matching TRBD2. Germline V CDR1 and CDR2: SGHRS, YFSETQ. J was trimmed by 1 base and V by 2 bases; bases with no gene match: 9. There are 18 residues in the CDR3. The entire variable domain, with the rest obtained from reference TRBV5-1 and TRBJ2-7, is as follows: KAGVTQTPRYLIKTRGQQVTLSCSPISGHRSVSWYQQTPGQGLQFLFEYFSETQRNKGNFPGRFSGRQFSNSRSEMNVSTLELGDSALYLCASSFGGTSGKLSYEQYFGPGTRLTVT.

The rearrangement uses TRBV3-1 and TRBJ1-5; possibly TRBD1 for D (5 bases). CDR3 size: 15 residues. The V gene's germline CDR1 is LGHDT and CDR2 YNNKEL (reference sequence). Trimming left V 3 bases short and J 2 bases short, with 11 bases between. In nucleotides, the CDR3 is TGTGCCAGCAGCCATGCTTTAGGGGGCAATCAGCCCCAGCATTTT. This translates into CASSHALGGNQPQHF. The full variable domain, completed using reference TRBV3-1 and TRBJ1-5, is DTAVSQTPKYLVTQMGNDKSIKCEQNLGHDTMYWYKQDSKKFLKIMFSYNNKELIINETVPNRFSPKSPDKAHLNLHINSLELGDSAVYFCASSHALGGNQPQHFGDGTRLSIL.

This clonotype has just a few counts. The chain carries TRBV7-9 and TRBJ2-1; 7 positions agree with TRBD2. Germline V gives CDR1 SEHNR, CDR2 FQNEAQ (reference sequence). CDR3 length: 15 residues. Trimming cost V 1 base and J 7 bases; bases outside gene matches: 7. The CDR3 bases are TGTGCCAGCAGCTTAGAACTAGCGCCAGGTAATGAGCAGTTCTTC. It encodes CASSLELAPGNEQFF. The full variable domain, in which reference TRBV7-9 and TRBJ2-1 provide the parts outside the CDR3, is DTGVSQNPRHKITKRGQNVTFRCDPISEHNRLYWYRQTLGQGPEFLTYFQNEAQLEKSRLLSDRFSAERPKGSFSTLEIQRTEQGDSAMYLCASSLELAPGNEQFFGPGTRLTVL.

The chain recombines TRBV3-1 with TRBJ1-1, with D possibly being TRBD1 (5 bases). The CDR3 contains 16 residues. Trimming took off 4 bases at V and 0 bases at J, with 15 bases between the two ends. The V gene's germline CDR1 is LGHDT and CDR2 YNNKEL (reference sequence). This CDR3 reads CASSPSLTVMNTEAFF. The DNA for the CDR3 is TGTGCCAGCAGCCCCAGCCTGACAGTCATGAACACTGAAGCTTTCTTT. Looking up the rest from reference TRBV3-1 and TRBJ1-1 gives the full variable domain: DTAVSQTPKYLVTQMGNDKSIKCEQNLGHDTMYWYKQDSKKFLKIMFSYNNKELIINETVPNRFSPKSPDKAHLNLHINSLELGDSAVYFCASSPSLTVMNTEAFFGQGTRLTVV.

For this clonotype: Without the conserved terminal phenylalanine or tryptophan, this CDR3 likely stems from a read error. The chain carries TRBV7-2 and TRBJ1-2, with D maybe TRBD1 (5 bases). CDR1 and CDR2 from the germline V gene are SGHTA and FQGNSA. V gave up 2 bases and J gave up 5 bases, with 15 bases separating them. CDR3 length equals 15 residues. CDR3 sequence (DNA): TGTGCCAGCAGCTTAAACAGCAGGGTCGGATATGGCTACACCATC. Translation: CASSLNSRVGYGYTI.

The chain is built from TRBV6-2 or TRBV6-3 and TRBJ1-1; D is unclear. The CDR3 length is 13 residues. Germline values: CDR1 MNHEY, CDR2 SVGEGT. V lost 6 bases, J lost 4 bases, and 12 bases lay in between. CDR3 bases: TGTGCCAGCAGAGAGGTACGGCTCACTGAAGCTTTCTTT. It specifies CASREVRLTEAFF.

This clonotype was counted between two and nine times. The genes are TRBV10-3 and TRBJ1-2; TRBD1 is a possible D gene (5 bases). The CDR3 is made up of 14 amino acids. In germline, CDR1 is ENHRY, CDR2 SYGVKD. The V end was cut by 7 bases, the J end by 8 bases, with 20 bases between. The CDR3 protein is CAIKLWEQGNGYTF. The CDR3 DNA reads as TGTGCCATCAAGTTGTGGGAGCAGGGAAACGGCTACACCTTC.

This clonotype was picked up a small number of times. The rearrangement joins TRBV20-1 to TRBJ2-1; 11 bases map to TRBD2. There are 15 residues in the CDR3. CDR1 is DFQATT and CDR2 is SNEGSKA in the germline V gene (reference sequence). Trimming at V came to 6 bases and at J to 4 bases, leaving 8 bases not matched to a gene. The CDR3 region has the DNA TGCAGTGCGAGTAGCGGGGGGGCCCCGTACAATGAGCAGTTCTTC. Translated: CSASSGGAPYNEQFF.

The rearrangement joins TRBV20-1 to TRBJ1-4; 11 nucleotides line up with TRBD1. There are 16 residues in the CDR3. V was pared by 6 bases and J by 3 bases, with 9 bases of the junction left unmatched. Germline CDR1 is DFQATT and CDR2 is SNEGSKA (reference sequence). CDR3 amino acids: CSAPGQGVYANEKLFF. In DNA, the CDR3 is TGCAGTGCCCCGGGACAGGGGGTTTACGCTAATGAAAAACTGTTTTTT.

Written as DNA, the CDR3 is TGTGCCAGCAGTTTAGCGGCCAGCACCTATGGCTACACCTTC. It translates to CASSLAASTYGYTF. The V call is TRBV27, the J call TRBJ1-2; the D is unclear. Germline lookup yields CDR1 MNHEY and CDR2 SMNVEV (reference sequence). V was clipped by 2 bases and J by 4 bases, with 11 bases between them. The CDR3 totals 14 residues.

This clonotype was observed a few times. This sequence joins TRBV2 and TRBJ2-7; perhaps TRBD1 as D (6 bases). The ends were cut back, 8 bases at V and 2 bases at J, with 19 bases in the middle. Looked up from germline, CDR1 is SNHLY and CDR2 is FYNNEI. CDR3 length: 15 residues. The CDR3 loop is CASRPGRTDTYEQYF. DNA for the CDR3: TGTGCCAGCCGTCCTGGCAGGACAGATACCTACGAGCAGTACTTC.